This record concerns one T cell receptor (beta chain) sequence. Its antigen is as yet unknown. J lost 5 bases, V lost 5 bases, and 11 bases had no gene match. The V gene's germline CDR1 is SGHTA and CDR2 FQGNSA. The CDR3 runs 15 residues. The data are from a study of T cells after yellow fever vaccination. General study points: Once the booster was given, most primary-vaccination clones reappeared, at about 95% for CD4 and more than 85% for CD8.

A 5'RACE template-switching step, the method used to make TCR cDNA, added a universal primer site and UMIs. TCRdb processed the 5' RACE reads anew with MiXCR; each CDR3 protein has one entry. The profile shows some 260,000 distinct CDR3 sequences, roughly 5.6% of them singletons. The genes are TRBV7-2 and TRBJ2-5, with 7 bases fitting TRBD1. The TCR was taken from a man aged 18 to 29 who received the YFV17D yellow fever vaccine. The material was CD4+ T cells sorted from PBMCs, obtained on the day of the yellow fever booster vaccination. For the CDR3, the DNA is TGTGCCAGCAGCCTACGAACAGGGGCTGGGGAGACCCAGTACTTC. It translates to CASSLRTGAGETQYF.